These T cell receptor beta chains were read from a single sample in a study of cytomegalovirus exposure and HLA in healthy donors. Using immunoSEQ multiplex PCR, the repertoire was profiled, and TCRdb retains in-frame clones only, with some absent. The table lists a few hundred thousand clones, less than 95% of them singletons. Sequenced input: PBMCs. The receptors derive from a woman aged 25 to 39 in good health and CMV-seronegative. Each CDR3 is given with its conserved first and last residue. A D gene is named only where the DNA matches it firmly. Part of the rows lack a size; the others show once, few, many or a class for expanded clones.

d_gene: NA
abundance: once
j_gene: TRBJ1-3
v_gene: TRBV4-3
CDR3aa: CASSLNDELGQGSGNTIYF
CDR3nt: TGCGCCAGCAGCCTCAACGACGAACTGGGGCAGGGCTCTGGAAACACCATATATTTT

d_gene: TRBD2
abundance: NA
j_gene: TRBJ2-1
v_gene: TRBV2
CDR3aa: CASSEVGRSYNEQFF
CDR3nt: TGTGCCAGCAGTGAGGTCGGGAGGTCCTACAATGAGCAGTTCTTC

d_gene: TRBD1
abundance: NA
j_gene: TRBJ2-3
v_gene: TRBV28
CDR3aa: CASSFARQGADTQYF
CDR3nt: TGTGCCAGCAGTTTTGCACGTCAGGGGGCAGATACGCAGTATTTT

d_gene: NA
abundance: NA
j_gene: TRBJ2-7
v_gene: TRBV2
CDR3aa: CASREGGRVPYEQYF
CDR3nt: TGTGCCAGCAGGGAGGGGGGCAGGGTCCCCTACGAGCAGTACTTC

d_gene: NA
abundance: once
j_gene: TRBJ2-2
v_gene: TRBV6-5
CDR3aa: CASSYGGPGELFF
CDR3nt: TGTGCCAGCAGTTATGGGGGGCCCGGGGAGCTGTTTTTT

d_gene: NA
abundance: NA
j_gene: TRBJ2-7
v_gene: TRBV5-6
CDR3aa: CASSLLGDLYEQYF
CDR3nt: TGTGCCAGCAGCTTGCTGGGGGACCTTTACGAGCAGTACTTC

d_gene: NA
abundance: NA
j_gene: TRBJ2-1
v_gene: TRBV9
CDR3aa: CASSVGSDNEQFF
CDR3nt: TGTGCCAGCAGCGTAGGGTCTGACAATGAGCAGTTCTTC

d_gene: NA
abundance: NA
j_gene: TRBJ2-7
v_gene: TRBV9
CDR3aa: CASSATDLDSTWQYF
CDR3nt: TGTGCCAGCAGCGCTACCGATTTAGACTCCACTTGGCAGTACTTC

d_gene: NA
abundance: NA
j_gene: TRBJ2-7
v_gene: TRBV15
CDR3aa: CATSRDPTSYEQYF
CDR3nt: TGTGCCACCAGCAGAGATCCAACCTCCTACGAGCAGTACTTC

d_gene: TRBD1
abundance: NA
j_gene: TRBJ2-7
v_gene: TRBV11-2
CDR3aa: CASSLPTGSSYEQYF
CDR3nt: TGTGCCAGCAGCTTACCGACAGGGTCTTCCTACGAGCAGTACTTC

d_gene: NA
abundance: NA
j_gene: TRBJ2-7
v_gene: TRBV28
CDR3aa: CASSLGSGLNYEQYF
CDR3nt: TGTGCCAGCAGTTTGGGCTCGGGGCTAAACTACGAGCAGTACTTC

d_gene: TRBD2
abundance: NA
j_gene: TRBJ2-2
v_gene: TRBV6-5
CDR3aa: CASSYSSGRDTGELFF
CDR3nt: TGTGCCAGCAGTTATTCTAGCGGGAGGGACACCGGGGAGCTGTTTTTT

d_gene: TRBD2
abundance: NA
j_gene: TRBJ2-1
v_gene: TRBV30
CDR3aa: CAWSAFGTSANNEQFF
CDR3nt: TGTGCCTGGAGTGCCTTCGGGACTAGCGCCAACAATGAGCAGTTCTTC

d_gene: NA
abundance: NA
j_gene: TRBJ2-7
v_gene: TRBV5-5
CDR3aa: CASSLETGSTYEQYF
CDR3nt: TGTGCCAGCAGCTTGGAAACAGGGTCGACCTACGAGCAGTACTTC

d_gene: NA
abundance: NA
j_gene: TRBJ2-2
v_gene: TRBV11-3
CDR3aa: CASSLPLGAGELFF
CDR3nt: TGTGCCAGCAGCCTACCTCTAGGCGCCGGGGAGCTGTTTTTT

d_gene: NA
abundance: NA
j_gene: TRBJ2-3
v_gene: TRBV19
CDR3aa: CASTPVGGLMDTQYF
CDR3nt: TGTGCCAGTACCCCGGTGGGGGGTTTAATGGATACGCAGTATTTT

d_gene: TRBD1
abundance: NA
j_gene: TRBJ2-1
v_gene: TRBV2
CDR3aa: CASSEGTGGPRGFF
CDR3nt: TGTGCCAGCAGTGAAGGGACAGGGGGACCAAGGGGGTTCTTC

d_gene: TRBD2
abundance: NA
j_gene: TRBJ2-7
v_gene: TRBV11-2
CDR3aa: CASSLVVALAGSYEQYF
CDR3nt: TGTGCCAGCAGCTTAGTCGTAGCCTTAGCGGGGAGCTACGAGCAGTACTTC

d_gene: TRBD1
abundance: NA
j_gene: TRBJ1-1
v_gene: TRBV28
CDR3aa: CASSAHAGGFTEAFF
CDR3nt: TGTGCCAGCAGTGCGCATGCAGGGGGTTTCACTGAAGCTTTCTTT

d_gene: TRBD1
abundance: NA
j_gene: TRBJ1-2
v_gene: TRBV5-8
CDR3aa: CASRLTGSYGYTF
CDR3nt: TGTGCCAGCAGGTTGACAGGGAGCTATGGCTACACCTTC

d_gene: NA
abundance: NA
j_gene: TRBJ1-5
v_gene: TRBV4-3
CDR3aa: CASSQDAGGSGQPQHF
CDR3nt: TGCGCCAGCAGCCAAGATGCCGGGGGTTCGGGTCAGCCCCAGCATTTT

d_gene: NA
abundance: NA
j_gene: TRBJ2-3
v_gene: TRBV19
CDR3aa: CARPSAPGTDTQYF
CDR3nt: TGTGCCAGGCCGAGTGCCCCGGGCACAGATACGCAGTATTTT

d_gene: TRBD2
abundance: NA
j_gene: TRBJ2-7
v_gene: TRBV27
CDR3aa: CASAWTSGSYEQYF
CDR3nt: TGTGCCAGCGCCTGGACTAGCGGGAGCTACGAGCAGTACTTC

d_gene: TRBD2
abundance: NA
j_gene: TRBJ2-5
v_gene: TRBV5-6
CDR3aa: CASSFSSGRGETQYF
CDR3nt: TGTGCCAGCAGCTTTTCTAGCGGGAGAGGGGAGACCCAGTACTTC